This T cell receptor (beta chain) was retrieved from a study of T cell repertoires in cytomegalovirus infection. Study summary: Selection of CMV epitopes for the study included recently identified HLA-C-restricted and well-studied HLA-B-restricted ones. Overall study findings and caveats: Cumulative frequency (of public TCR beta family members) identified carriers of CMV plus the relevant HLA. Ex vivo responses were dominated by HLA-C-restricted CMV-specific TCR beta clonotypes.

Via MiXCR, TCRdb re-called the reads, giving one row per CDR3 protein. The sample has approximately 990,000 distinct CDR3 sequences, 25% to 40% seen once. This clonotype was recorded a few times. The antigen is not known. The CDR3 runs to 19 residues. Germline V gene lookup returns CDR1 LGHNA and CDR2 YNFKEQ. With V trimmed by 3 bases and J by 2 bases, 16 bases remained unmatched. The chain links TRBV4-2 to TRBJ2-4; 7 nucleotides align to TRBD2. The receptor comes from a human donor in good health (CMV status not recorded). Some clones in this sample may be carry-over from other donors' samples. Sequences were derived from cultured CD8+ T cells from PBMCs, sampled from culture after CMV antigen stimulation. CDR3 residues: CASSHNTIGGGVTKNIQYF. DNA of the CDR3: TGTGCCAGCAGCCACAATACGATCGGGGGAGGGGTGACCAAAAACATTCAGTACTTC.